This T cell receptor (beta chain) comes out of a study of blood T cells in healthy people across ages. The second PCR ran roughly 7 to 12 cycles with a sample-barcoded 5' primer and J-beta primers. TCRdb fed the 5' RACE reads into MiXCR, producing one record per CDR3 protein. Here the sample spans approximately 2,000,000 distinct CDR3 sequences, about two fifths being singletons. Overall study findings and caveats: Correlation between TCR beta diversity and naive T cell percentage was strong. Getting older went along with TCR beta diversity per million T cells dropping roughly linearly.

About this clonotype itself: Its antigen is undetermined. A much larger clone lies a single base off, so this may be a read error.

Sequences were obtained from blood. The TCR was taken from a human donor in good health.

CDR3 DNA sequence: TGCGCCAGCAGCTTCTCGACAGACGATTTTAACAATGAGCAGTTCTTC. This sequence encodes CASSFSTDDFNNEQFF. The V and J genes are TRBV5-1 and TRBJ2-1; D possibly corresponds to TRBD1 (5 bases). V gave up 2 bases and J gave up 5 bases, with 17 bases separating them. The CDR3 is 16 residues long. Germline assignment: CDR1 SGHRS and CDR2 YFSETQ.